These 9 T cell receptor beta chains share one sample of origin, sequenced in a study of metastatic and nonmetastatic thyroid tumors. Thyroid surgery was preceded by no treatment in any patient. TCRdb re-processed the PCR reads through MiXCR. The data hold some 31,000 clones, with roughly a fifth observed a single time. What was sequenced was blood. All receptors derive from a female donor with papillary thyroid cancer or a benign thyroid nodule (not recorded which). Some clones in this sample may be carry-over from other donors' samples.

There are many counts of this clone. The chain has TRBV5-8 and TRBJ2-7; either TRBD1 or TRBD2 may fit D (6 bases each). V was shortened by 0 bases and J by 1 base, with 14 bases between the two germline ends. The CDR3 runs 16 residues. CDR1 and CDR2 from the germline V gene are SGHTS and YDEGEE. CDR3: CASSLAWGARSYEQYF. CDR3 in DNA: TGTGCCAGCAGCTTGGCCTGGGGGGCTCGGTCCTACGAGCAGTACTTC.

This clone was seen at least ten times. CDR3 DNA: TGTGCCAGTATCCCATCGGGGGCCTACAATGAGCAGTTCTTC. Residues: CASIPSGAYNEQFF. The chain links TRBV19 to TRBJ2-1, with D possibly TRBD2 on 6 matching bases. The CDR3 consists of 14 residues. Germline CDR1 is LNHDA and CDR2 is SQIVND (reference sequence). V was shortened by 7 bases and J by 2 bases, with 12 bases between the two germline ends.

This clone was seen many times. The gene calls are TRBV3-1 and TRBJ2-7; D is perhaps TRBD2 (5 bases). The CDR3 consists of 17 residues. V was shortened by 0 bases and J by 0 bases, with 15 bases between the two germline ends. Germline lookup yields CDR1 LGHDT and CDR2 YNNKEL (reference sequence). The CDR3, as DNA: TGTGCCAGCAGCCAAGATCTGAGAGCGGAGAGCTCCTACGAGCAGTACTTC. It yields the protein CASSQDLRAESSYEQYF.

This clone has a count of ten or more. This CDR3 is CASTIDRFPYEQYF. CDR3 nucleotide sequence: TGTGCCAGTACAATCGACAGGTTTCCCTACGAGCAGTACTTC. This chain joins TRBV2 and TRBJ2-7; possibly TRBD1 for D (6 bases). This CDR3 comprises 14 residues. V was clipped by 9 bases and J by 2 bases, with 17 bases between them. Germline-derived CDR1 and CDR2 are SNHLY and FYNNEI.

The chain couples TRBV13 to TRBJ2-2; the match to TRBD2 covers 9 bases. This CDR3 has 15 amino acids. Trimming at V came to 5 bases and at J to 3 bases, leaving 4 bases not matched to a gene. Germline CDR1 reads PRHDT; CDR2 reads FYEKMQ (reference sequence). The CDR3 DNA is TGTGCCAGCAGCCGCGGGAGGGGGGACACCGGGGAGCTGTTTTTT. Its protein product is CASSRGRGDTGELFF.

This clone was recorded at least ten times. The CDR3 is CASSEDELKALHF. Written as DNA, the CDR3 is TGTGCCAGCAGTGAAGACGAGCTCAAGGCCCTCCACTTT. This rearrangement joins TRBV6-1 to TRBJ1-6; unclear D gene. V lost 1 base, J lost 14 bases, and 12 bases lay in between. From germline, CDR1 is MNHNS and CDR2 SASEGT. The CDR3 covers 13 residues.

In its sample, this clone ranks as medium-sized. The genes are TRBV11-2 and TRBJ1-2, with D hard to call. This CDR3 has 16 residues. V lost 2 bases to trimming and J lost 2 bases, with 15 bases between them. Germline-derived CDR1 and CDR2 are SGHAT and FQNNGV. This CDR3 reads CASSLNTAVANYGYTF. The CDR3 region has the DNA TGTGCCAGCAGCTTAAATACGGCGGTCGCGAACTATGGCTACACCTTC.

Many counts were recorded for this clone. This chain connects TRBV10-3 to TRBJ1-3; 8 bases line up with TRBD1. The CDR3 is made up of 15 amino acids. Germline CDR1 is ENHRY and CDR2 is SYGVKD. The trim removed 3 bases at V and 4 bases at J, leaving 5 bases unmatched. CDR3: CAISDGQGNGNTIYF. The CDR3, as DNA: TGTGCCATCAGTGATGGACAGGGTAACGGAAACACCATATATTTT.

The rearrangement uses TRBV7-3 and TRBJ2-3; the match to TRBD2 covers 7 bases. The CDR3 contains 16 residues. The J segment lost 2 bases and the V segment lost 1 base, leaving 6 bases of the junction unmatched. Germline assignment: CDR1 SGHTA and CDR2 FQGTGA. The CDR3 DNA follows: TGTGCCAGCAGCTTAATTCCTAGCGGTACCACAGATACGCAGTATTTT. Protein sequence: CASSLIPSGTTDTQYF. The complete variable domain, with remaining parts taken from reference TRBV7-3 and TRBJ2-3, reads GAGVSQTPSNKVTEKGKYVELRCDPISGHTALYWYRQSLGQGPEFLIYFQGTGAADDSGLPNDRFFAVRPEGSVSTLKIQRTERGDSAVYLCASSLIPSGTTDTQYFGPGTRLTVL.